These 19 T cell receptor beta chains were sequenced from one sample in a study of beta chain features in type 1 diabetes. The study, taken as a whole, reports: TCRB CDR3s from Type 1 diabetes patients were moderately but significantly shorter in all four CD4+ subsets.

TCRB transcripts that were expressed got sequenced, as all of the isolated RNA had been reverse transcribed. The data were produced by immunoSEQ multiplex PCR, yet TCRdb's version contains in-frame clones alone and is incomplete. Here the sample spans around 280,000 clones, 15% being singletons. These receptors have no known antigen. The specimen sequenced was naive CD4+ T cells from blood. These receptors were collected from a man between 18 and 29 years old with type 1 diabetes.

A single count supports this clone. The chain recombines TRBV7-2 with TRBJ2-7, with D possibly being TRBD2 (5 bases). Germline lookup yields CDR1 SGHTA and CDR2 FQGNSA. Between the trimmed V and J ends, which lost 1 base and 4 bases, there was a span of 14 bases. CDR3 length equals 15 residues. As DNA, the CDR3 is TGTGCCAGCAGCTTAGGGACTTCTCTCCCGTACGAGCAGTACTTC. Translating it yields CASSLGTSLPYEQYF.

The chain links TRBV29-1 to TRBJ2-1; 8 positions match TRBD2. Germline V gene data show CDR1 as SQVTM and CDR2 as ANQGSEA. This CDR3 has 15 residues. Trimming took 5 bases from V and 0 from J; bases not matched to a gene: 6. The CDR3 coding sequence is TGCAGCGTTATAACTAGCGGCGGCTCCTACAATGAGCAGTTCTTC. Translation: CSVITSGGSYNEQFF.

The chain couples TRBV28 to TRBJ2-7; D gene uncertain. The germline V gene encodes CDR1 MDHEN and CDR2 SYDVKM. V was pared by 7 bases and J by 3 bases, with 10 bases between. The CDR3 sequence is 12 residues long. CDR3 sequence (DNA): TGTGCCAGCACCCCGCCAGGCTACGAGCAGTACTTC. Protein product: CASTPPGYEQYF.

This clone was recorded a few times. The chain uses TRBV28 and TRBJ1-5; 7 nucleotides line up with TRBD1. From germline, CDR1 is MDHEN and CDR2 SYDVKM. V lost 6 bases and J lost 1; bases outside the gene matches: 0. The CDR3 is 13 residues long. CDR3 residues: CASRQGSNQPQHF. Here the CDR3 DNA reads TGTGCCAGCAGACAGGGGAGCAATCAGCCCCAGCATTTT.

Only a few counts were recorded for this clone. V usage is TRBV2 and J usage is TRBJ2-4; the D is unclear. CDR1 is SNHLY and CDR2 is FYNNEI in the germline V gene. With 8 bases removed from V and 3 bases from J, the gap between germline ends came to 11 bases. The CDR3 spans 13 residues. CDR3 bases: TGTGCCAGCCACAGAGCTTTCAAAAACATTCAGTACTTC. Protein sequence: CASHRAFKNIQYF. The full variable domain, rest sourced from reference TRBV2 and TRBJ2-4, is EPEVTQTPSHQVTQMGQEVILRCVPISNHLYFYWYRQILGQKVEFLVSFYNNEISEKSEIFDDQFSVERPDGSNFTLKIRSTKLEDSAMYFCASHRAFKNIQYFGAGTRLSVL.

The DNA for the CDR3 is TGTGCCAGCAGTTACACCCGACAGGGACGCACAGATACGCAGTATTTT. Translated, it gives CASSYTRQGRTDTQYF. The chain uses TRBV6-5 and TRBJ2-3, with 7 positions matching TRBD1. The J segment lost 1 base and the V segment lost 2 bases, leaving 6 bases of the junction unmatched. The germline V gene encodes CDR1 MNHEY and CDR2 SVGAGI. The CDR3 runs 16 residues.

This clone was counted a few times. The CDR3 spells CASSLRKNTEAFF. The CDR3, as DNA: TGTGCCAGTAGCTTGCGCAAGAACACTGAAGCTTTCTTT. This sequence joins TRBV19 and TRBJ1-1; D uncertain. Trimming took off 6 bases at V and 1 base at J, with 9 bases between the two ends. There are 13 residues in the CDR3. CDR1 is LNHDA, CDR2 SQIVND, per germline (reference sequence).

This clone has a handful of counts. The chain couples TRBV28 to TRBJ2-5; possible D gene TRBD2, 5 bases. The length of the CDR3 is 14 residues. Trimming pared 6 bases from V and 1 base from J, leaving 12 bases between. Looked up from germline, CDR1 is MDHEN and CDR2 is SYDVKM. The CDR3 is CASRDTGSQETQYF. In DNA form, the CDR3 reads TGTGCCAGCAGAGACACGGGGTCCCAAGAGACCCAGTACTTC.

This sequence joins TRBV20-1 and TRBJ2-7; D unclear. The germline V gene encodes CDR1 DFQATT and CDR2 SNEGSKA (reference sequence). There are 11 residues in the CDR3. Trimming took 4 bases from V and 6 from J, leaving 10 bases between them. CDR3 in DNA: TGCAGTGCTAAAAGTTACGGCGAGCAGTACTTC. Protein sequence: CSAKSYGEQYF.

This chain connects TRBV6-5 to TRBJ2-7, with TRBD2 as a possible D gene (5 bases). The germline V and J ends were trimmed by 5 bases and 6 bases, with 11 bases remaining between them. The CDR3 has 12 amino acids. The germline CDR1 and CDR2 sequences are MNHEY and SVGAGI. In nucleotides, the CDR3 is TGTGCCAGCAGTCAACGAGGGTTCGAGCAGTACTTC. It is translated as CASSQRGFEQYF.

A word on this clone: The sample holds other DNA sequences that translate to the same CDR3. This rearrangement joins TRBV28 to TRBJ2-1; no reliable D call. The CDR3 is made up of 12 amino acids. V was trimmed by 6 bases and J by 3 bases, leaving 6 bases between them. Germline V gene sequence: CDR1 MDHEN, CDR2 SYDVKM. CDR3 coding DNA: TGTGCCAGCAGGAGTAGCTACAATGAGCAGTTCTTC. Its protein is CASRSSYNEQFF.

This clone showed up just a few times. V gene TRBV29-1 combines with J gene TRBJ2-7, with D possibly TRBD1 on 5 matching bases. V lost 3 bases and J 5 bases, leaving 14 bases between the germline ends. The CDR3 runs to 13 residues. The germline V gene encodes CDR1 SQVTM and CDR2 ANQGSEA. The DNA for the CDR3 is TGCAGCGTTGAGTACCCAGGGTGGAACGAGCAGTACTTC. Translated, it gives CSVEYPGWNEQYF.

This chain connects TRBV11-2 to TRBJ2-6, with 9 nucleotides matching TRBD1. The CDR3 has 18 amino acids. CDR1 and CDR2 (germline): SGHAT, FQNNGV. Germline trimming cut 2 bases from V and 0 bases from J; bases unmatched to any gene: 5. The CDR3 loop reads CASSLPRTGASGANVLTF. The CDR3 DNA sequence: TGTGCCAGCAGCTTACCCAGGACAGGGGCCTCTGGGGCCAACGTCCTGACTTTC.

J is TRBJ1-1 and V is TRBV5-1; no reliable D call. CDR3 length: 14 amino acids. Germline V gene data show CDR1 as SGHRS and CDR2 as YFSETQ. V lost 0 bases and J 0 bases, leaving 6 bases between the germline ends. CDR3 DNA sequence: TGCGCCAGCAGCTTGGGTCCGGTGAACACTGAAGCTTTCTTT. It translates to CASSLGPVNTEAFF.

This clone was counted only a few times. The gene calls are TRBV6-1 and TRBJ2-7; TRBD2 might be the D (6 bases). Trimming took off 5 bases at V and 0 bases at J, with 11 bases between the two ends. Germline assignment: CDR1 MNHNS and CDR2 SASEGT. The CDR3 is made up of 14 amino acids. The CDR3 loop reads CASSRMDYSYEQYF. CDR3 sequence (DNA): TGTGCCAGCAGTCGGATGGACTACTCCTACGAGCAGTACTTC.

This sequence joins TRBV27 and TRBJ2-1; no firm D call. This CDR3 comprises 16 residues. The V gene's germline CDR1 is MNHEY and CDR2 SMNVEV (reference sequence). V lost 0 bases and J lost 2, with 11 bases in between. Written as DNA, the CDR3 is TGTGCCAGCAGTTTATCGTTTACTTCGGCCTACAATGAGCAGTTCTTC. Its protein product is CASSLSFTSAYNEQFF.

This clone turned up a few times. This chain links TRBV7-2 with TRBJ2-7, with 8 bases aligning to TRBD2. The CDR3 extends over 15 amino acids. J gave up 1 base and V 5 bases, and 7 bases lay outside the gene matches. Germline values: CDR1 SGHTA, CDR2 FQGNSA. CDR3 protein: CASSRSGVVSYEQYF. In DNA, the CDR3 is TGTGCCAGCAGCCGTAGCGGGGTTGTGTCCTACGAGCAGTACTTC.

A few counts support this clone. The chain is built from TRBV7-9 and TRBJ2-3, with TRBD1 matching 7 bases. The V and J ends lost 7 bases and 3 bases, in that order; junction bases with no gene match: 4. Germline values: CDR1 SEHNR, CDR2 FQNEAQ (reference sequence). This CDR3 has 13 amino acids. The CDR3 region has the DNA TGTGCCAGCAAGGGGGCTGGAACAGATACGCAGTATTTT. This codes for CASKGAGTDTQYF.

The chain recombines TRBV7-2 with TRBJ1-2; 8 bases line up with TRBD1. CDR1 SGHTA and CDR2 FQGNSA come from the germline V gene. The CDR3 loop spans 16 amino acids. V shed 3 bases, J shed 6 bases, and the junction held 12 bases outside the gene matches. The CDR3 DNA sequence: TGTGCCAGCAGCTTCCAGTGGGGACAGGAGTTGAATGGCTACACCTTC. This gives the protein CASSFQWGQELNGYTF.